This T cell receptor (beta chain) was observed in a study of blood T cell repertoires in COVID-19. Study details: Researchers got acute and convalescent COVID-19 samples from the United States, Italy and Spain. Sources were T cells, B-cell-depleted T cells, or PBMCs; the material itself was cDNA or gDNA.

After removal of 0 bases from V and 1 base from J, the junction contained 10 bases not matched to a gene. CDR1 is LGHDT and CDR2 is YNNKEL in the germline V gene (reference sequence). The CDR3 consists of 18 residues. Method: immunoSEQ multiplex PCR; TCRdb's copy keeps in-frame clones and lacks some. The data contain under 300,000 clones, less than 90% of them singletons. Sequenced: peripheral blood. This TCR came from a man aged 60 to 75 with acute or convalescent COVID-19. The chain joins TRBV3-1 (or the pseudogene TRBV3-2) to TRBJ2-5; 8 nucleotides align to TRBD2. Here the CDR3 DNA reads TGTGCCAGCAGCCAAGAAGGTGAAGCGGGAGTAATCCAAGAGACCCAGTACTTC. Translating gives CASSQEGEAGVIQETQYF.